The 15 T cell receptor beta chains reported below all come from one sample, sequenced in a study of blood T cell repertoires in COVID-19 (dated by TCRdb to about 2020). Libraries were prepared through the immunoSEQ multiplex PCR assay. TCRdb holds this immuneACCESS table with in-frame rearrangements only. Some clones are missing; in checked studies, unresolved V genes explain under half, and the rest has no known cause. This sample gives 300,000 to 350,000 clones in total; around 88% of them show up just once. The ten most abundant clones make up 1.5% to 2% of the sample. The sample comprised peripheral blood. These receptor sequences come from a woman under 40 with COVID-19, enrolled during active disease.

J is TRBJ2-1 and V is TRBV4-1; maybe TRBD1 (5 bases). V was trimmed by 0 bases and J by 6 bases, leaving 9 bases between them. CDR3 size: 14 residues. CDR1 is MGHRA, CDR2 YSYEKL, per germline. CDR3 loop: CASSQEQVPNEQFF. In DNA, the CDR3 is TGCGCCAGCAGCCAAGAACAGGTCCCCAATGAGCAGTTCTTC.

Written as DNA, the CDR3 is TGTGCCAGCAGAAAGAAGGGGGCTCACCTTCAGCCCCAGCATTTT. It codes for CASRKKGAHLQPQHF. The chain recombines TRBV6-5 with TRBJ1-5; the match to TRBD1 covers 7 bases. Germline trimming cut 6 bases from V and 6 bases from J; bases unmatched to any gene: 11. CDR3 size: 15 residues. Germline V gene lookup returns CDR1 MNHEY and CDR2 SVGAGI.

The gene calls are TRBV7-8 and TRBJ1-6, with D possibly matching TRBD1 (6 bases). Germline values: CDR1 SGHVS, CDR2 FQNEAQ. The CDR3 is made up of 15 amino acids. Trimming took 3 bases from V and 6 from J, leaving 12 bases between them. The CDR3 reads CASSLTGTTNSPLHF. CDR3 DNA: TGTGCCAGCAGCTTGACCGGGACAACTAATTCACCCCTCCACTTT.

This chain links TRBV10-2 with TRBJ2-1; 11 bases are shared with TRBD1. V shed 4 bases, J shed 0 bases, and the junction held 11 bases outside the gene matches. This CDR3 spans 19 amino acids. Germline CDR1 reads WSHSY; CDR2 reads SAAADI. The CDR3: CASSGGGQGDVRSYNEQFF. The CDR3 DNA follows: TGCGCCAGCAGTGGAGGGGGACAGGGGGACGTTCGCTCCTACAATGAGCAGTTCTTC.

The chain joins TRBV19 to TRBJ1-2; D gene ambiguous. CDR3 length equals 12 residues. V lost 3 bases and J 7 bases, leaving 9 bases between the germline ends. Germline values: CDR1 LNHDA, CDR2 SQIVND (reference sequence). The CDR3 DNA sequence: TGTGCCAGTAGTATCGGTCTTACTGGCTACACCTTC. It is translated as CASSIGLTGYTF.

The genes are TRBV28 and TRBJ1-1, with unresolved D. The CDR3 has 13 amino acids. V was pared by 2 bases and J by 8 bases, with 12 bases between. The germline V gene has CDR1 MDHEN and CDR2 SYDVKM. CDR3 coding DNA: TGTGCCAGCAGTTTAATTCAGGTTACGGAAGCTTTCTTT. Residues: CASSLIQVTEAFF. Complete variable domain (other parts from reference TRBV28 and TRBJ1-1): DVKVTQSSRYLVKRTGEKVFLECVQDMDHENMFWYRQDPGLGLRLIYFSYDVKMKEKGDIPEGYSVSREKKERFSLILESASTNQTSMYLCASSLIQVTEAFFGQGTRLTVV.

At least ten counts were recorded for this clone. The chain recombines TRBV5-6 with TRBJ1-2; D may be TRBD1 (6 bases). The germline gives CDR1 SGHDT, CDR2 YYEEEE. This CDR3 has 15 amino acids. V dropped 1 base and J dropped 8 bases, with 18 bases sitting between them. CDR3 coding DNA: TGTGCCAGCAGCTTGAGTCTGGGGGCAGGAGGCGGCTACACCTTC. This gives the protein CASSLSLGAGGGYTF.

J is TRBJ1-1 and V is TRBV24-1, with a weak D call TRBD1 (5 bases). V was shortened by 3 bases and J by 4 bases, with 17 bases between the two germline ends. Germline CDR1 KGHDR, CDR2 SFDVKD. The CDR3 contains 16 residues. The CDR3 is CATSDRPGQGGTEAFF. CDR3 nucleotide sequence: TGTGCCACCAGTGATCGTCCCGGCCAGGGCGGCACTGAAGCTTTCTTT.

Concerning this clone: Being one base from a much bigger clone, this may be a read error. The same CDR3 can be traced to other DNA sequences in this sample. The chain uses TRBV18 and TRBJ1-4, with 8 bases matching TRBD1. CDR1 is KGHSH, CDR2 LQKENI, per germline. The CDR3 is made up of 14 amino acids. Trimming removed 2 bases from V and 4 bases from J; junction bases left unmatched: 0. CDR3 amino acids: CASSPGQGNEKLFF. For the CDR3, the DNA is TGTGCCAGCTCACCAGGACAGGGTAATGAAAAACTGTTTTTT.

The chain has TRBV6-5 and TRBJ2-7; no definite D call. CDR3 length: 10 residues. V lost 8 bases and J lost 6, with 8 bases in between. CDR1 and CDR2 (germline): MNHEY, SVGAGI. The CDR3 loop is CASGHPEQYF. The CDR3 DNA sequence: TGTGCCAGCGGCCACCCCGAGCAGTACTTC.

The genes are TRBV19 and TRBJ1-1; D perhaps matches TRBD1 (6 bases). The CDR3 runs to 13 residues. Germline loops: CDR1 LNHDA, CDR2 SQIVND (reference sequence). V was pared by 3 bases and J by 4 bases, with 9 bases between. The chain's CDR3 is CASSMQGTTEAFF. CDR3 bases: TGTGCCAGTAGTATGCAGGGGACCACTGAAGCTTTCTTT. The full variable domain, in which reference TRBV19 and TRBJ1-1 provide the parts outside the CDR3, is DGGITQSPKYLFRKEGQNVTLSCEQNLNHDAMYWYRQDPGQGLRLIYYSQIVNDFQKGDIAEGYSVSREKKESFPLTVTSAQKNPTAFYLCASSMQGTTEAFFGQGTRLTVV.

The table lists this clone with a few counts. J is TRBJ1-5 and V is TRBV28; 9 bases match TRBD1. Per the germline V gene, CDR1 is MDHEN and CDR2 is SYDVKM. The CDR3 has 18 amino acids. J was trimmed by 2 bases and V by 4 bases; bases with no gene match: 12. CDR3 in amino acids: CASSSATGGEIGNQPQHF. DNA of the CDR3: TGTGCCAGCAGTTCCGCGACAGGGGGAGAGATCGGCAATCAGCCCCAGCATTTT.

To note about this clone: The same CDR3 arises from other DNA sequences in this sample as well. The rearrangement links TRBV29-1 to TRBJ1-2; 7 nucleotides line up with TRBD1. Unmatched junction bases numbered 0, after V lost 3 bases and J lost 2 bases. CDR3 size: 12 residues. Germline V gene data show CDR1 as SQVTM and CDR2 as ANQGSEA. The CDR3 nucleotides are TGCAGCGTTGAGACAGGGAACTATGGCTACACCTTC. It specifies CSVETGNYGYTF.

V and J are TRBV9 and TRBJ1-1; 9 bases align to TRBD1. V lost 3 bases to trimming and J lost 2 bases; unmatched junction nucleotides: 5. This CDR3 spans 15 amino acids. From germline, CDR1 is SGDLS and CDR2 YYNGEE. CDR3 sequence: CASSESGQGNTEAFF. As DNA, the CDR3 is TGTGCCAGCAGCGAGTCGGGACAGGGCAACACTGAAGCTTTCTTT. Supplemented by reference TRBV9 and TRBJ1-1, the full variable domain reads DSGVTQTPKHLITATGQRVTLRCSPRSGDLSVYWYQQSLDQGLQFLIQYYNGEERAKGNILERFSAQQFPDLHSELNLSSLELGDSALYFCASSESGQGNTEAFFGQGTRLTVV.

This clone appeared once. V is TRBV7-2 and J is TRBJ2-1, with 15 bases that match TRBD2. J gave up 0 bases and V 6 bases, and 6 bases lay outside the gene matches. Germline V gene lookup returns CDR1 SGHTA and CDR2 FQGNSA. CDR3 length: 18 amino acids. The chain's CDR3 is CASRMGLAGGRSYNEQFF. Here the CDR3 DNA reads TGTGCCAGCAGAATGGGACTAGCGGGGGGCCGCTCCTACAATGAGCAGTTCTTC. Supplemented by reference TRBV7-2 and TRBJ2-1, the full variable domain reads GAGVSQSPSNKVTEKGKDVELRCDPISGHTALYWYRQSLGQGLEFLIYFQGNSAPDKSGLPSDRFSAERTGGSVSTLTIQRTQQEDSAVYLCASRMGLAGGRSYNEQFFGPGTRLTVL.